The 18 T cell receptor beta chains in this list originate from one sample, sequenced in a study of blood T cells in healthy people across ages. Then a second PCR, running about 6 to 11 cycles, was carried out with a sample-barcoded 5' primer and a J-beta primer mix. One entry per CDR3 protein, called by TCRdb with MiXCR from the 5' RACE reads. The table records about 1.5 million distinct CDR3 sequences, approximately 43% of them present only once. Sequences were obtained from blood. These TCRs come from a young woman in good health.

This clonotype turned up a few times. The rearrangement links TRBV7-2 to TRBJ1-1; maybe TRBD1 (6 bases). The ends were cut back, 5 bases at V and 4 bases at J, with 11 bases in the middle. From germline, CDR1 is SGHTA and CDR2 FQGNSA. The CDR3 has 13 amino acids. CDR3 nucleotides: TGTGCCAGCAGCAAACAGGGTATCACTGAAGCTTTCTTT. Its protein is CASSKQGITEAFF.

V is TRBV18 and J is TRBJ2-2; 12 bases align to TRBD2. The germline V gene has CDR1 KGHSH and CDR2 LQKENI. J was trimmed by 4 bases and V by 3 bases; bases with no gene match: 6. CDR3 length equals 17 residues. The CDR3 nucleotides read TGTGCCAGCTCACCCCAGACTAGCGGGAGTCTCACCGGGGAGCTGTTTTTT. This encodes CASSPQTSGSLTGELFF.

A note on this clonotype: At one of its ends the junction is not consistent with the germline gene, which may arise from a read error. The chain uses TRBV6-5 and TRBJ2-3; D is ambiguous. In germline, CDR1 is MNHEY, CDR2 SVGAGI. CDR3 length: 16 residues. The CDR3 DNA follows: TGTGTCAGCAGCCTTCTTTTACACCGTGGCAGGGATACGCAGTATTTT. Translation: CVSSLLLHRGRDTQYF.

The chain combines TRBV4-2 with TRBJ2-7; TRBD2 matches at 12 bases. This CDR3 contains 16 residues. The ends lost 1 base at V and 1 base at J; junction bases unmatched: 2. Germline V lookup: CDR1 LGHNA, CDR2 YNFKEQ. The CDR3 bases are TGTGCCAGCAGCCAAGGGACTAGCGGGGAGTCCTACGAGCAGTACTTC. Translation: CASSQGTSGESYEQYF.

This sequence joins TRBV28 and TRBJ2-5; D gene uncertain. V lost 4 bases to trimming and J lost 0 bases, with 18 bases between them. The CDR3 loop spans 17 amino acids. In germline, CDR1 is MDHEN, CDR2 SYDVKM. The CDR3 is CASSSLKPDLYQETQYF. CDR3 nucleotides: TGTGCCAGCAGTTCTCTGAAACCGGACCTGTACCAAGAGACCCAGTACTTC.

This clonotype was picked up a small number of times. This chain joins TRBV4-2 and TRBJ2-7; TRBD1 agrees at 10 bases. Germline assignment: CDR1 LGHNA and CDR2 YNFKEQ. The CDR3 has 15 residues. V shed 3 bases, J shed 0 bases, and the junction held 2 bases outside the gene matches. CDR3 DNA: TGTGCCAGCAGCCAGCGGACAGGGGGCTCCTACGAGCAGTACTTC. This gives the protein CASSQRTGGSYEQYF.

V gene TRBV6-5 combines with J gene TRBJ2-7; the match to TRBD1 covers 9 bases. From germline, CDR1 is MNHEY and CDR2 SVGAGI. After removal of 8 bases from V and 3 bases from J, the junction contained 8 bases not matched to a gene. This CDR3 spans 14 amino acids. The CDR3 nucleotides read TGTGCCAGCCGACAGGGACAGGGAGTCTACGAGCAGTACTTC. Translating it yields CASRQGQGVYEQYF.

This clonotype was seen ten or more times. The chain employs TRBV29-1 and TRBJ2-1, with 9 positions matching TRBD1. The CDR3 sequence is 13 residues long. Germline V gene data show CDR1 as SQVTM and CDR2 as ANQGSEA. V shed 6 bases, J shed 5 bases, and the junction held 5 bases outside the gene matches. CDR3 nucleotides: TGCAGCGTCCCGGGACAGGGACACAATGAGCAGTTCTTC. Residues: CSVPGQGHNEQFF.

This clonotype was recorded a few times. This sequence joins TRBV20-1 and TRBJ1-4, with D perhaps matching TRBD1 (6 bases). V was cut by 1 base and J by 6 bases, with 12 bases left in between. Germline-derived CDR1 and CDR2 are DFQATT and SNEGSKA (reference sequence). The CDR3 has 14 residues. Here the CDR3 DNA reads TGCAGTGCTAGAGTTACAGGGAGGTATGAAAAACTGTTTTTT. This codes for CSARVTGRYEKLFF.

The V gene is TRBV27, the J gene TRBJ1-2; maybe TRBD1 (5 bases). V lost 6 bases to trimming and J lost 4 bases, with 15 bases between them. The CDR3 extends over 14 amino acids. Germline CDR1 MNHEY, CDR2 SMNVEV (reference sequence). This CDR3 is CASRLNWGGYGYTF. The CDR3 region has the DNA TGTGCCAGCAGACTGAACTGGGGGGGCTATGGCTACACCTTC.

The chain has TRBV2 and TRBJ1-4; perhaps TRBD1 as D (6 bases). The germline gives CDR1 SNHLY, CDR2 FYNNEI. Trimming left V 8 bases short and J 0 bases short, with 13 bases between. This CDR3 spans 15 amino acids. The CDR3 DNA follows: TGTGCCAGCTGTTCCAGGGGTGCAACTAATGAAAAACTGTTTTTT. Protein: CASCSRGATNEKLFF.

This rearrangement joins TRBV4-2 to TRBJ1-2; a weak D match, TRBD1 (6 bases). V dropped 4 bases and J dropped 4 bases, with 16 bases sitting between them. Germline CDR1 LGHNA, CDR2 YNFKEQ. This CDR3 has 15 residues. CDR3 in amino acids: CASSPSDRAGYGYTF. In nucleotides, the CDR3 is TGTGCCAGCAGCCCCTCGGACAGAGCCGGCTATGGCTACACCTTC.

The rearrangement uses TRBV10-1 and TRBJ2-7; 10 bases are a match to TRBD2. CDR3 size: 13 residues. After removal of 8 bases from V and 2 bases from J, the junction contained 3 bases not matched to a gene. Germline V lookup: CDR1 WNHNN, CDR2 SYGVQD (reference sequence). The CDR3 bases are TGCGCCAGCCAACTAGCGGGAACCTACGAGCAGTACTTC. The encoded protein is CASQLAGTYEQYF.

This clonotype was counted many times. The chain joins TRBV29-1 to TRBJ1-4; D gene ambiguous. V lost 4 bases and J lost 0, with 9 bases in between. Germline-derived CDR1 and CDR2 are SQVTM and ANQGSEA. The CDR3 contains 14 residues. CDR3 region: CSVALEPTNEKLFF. CDR3 DNA: TGCAGCGTTGCCCTGGAACCAACTAATGAAAAACTGTTTTTT.

The J gene is TRBJ2-1, the V gene TRBV4-3, with TRBD2 matching over 14 bases. This CDR3 has 20 amino acids. After removal of 2 bases from V and 9 bases from J, the junction contained 18 bases not matched to a gene. The V gene's germline CDR1 is LGHNA and CDR2 YSLEER. CDR3 sequence: CASSQHGTSGRWGSYGEQFF. The CDR3 bases are TGCGCCAGCAGCCAACACGGGACTAGCGGGAGATGGGGATCCTACGGTGAGCAGTTCTTC.

The rearrangement joins TRBV18 to TRBJ1-4; D possibly corresponds to TRBD1 (6 bases). Trimming cost V 1 base and J 7 bases, with 13 bases left between them. Germline assignment: CDR1 KGHSH and CDR2 LQKENI. CDR3 size: 15 residues. The CDR3 protein is CASSPRTALVEKLFF. CDR3 nucleotide sequence: TGTGCCAGCTCACCACGGACAGCGCTGGTTGAAAAACTGTTTTTT. The variable domain in full, completed from reference TRBV18 and TRBJ1-4, reads NAGVMQNPRHLVRRRGQEARLRCSPMKGHSHVYWYRQLPEEGLKFMVYLQKENIIDESGMPKERFSAEFPKEGPSILRIQQVVRGDSAAYFCASSPRTALVEKLFFGSGTQLSVL.

The CDR3 nucleotides read TGTGCCAGCAAGCACAGGGCCACCGAGACCCAGTACTTC. Amino acids: CASKHRATETQYF. This sequence joins TRBV3-1 and TRBJ2-5; possibly TRBD1 for D (6 bases). This CDR3 spans 13 amino acids. Per germline, CDR1 LGHDT and CDR2 YNNKEL (reference sequence). Trimming took off 7 bases at V and 5 bases at J, with 14 bases between the two ends.

The chain recombines TRBV7-9 with TRBJ1-2; TRBD1 matches 10 bases. CDR1 and CDR2 (germline): SEHNR, FQNEAQ (reference sequence). J gave up 8 bases and V 5 bases, and 11 bases lay outside the gene matches. This CDR3 region has 15 residues. In DNA form, the CDR3 reads TGTGCCAGCAGCCCACCGACAGGGGGCAAGGGCGGCTACACCTTC. This codes for CASSPPTGGKGGYTF.